This T cell receptor beta chain was identified during a study of T cells in Graves' hyperthyroidism and ophthalmopathy. J gave up 7 bases and V 0 bases, and 7 bases lay outside the gene matches. Germline V gives CDR1 SGHTS, CDR2 YDEGEE. This CDR3 comprises 14 residues. Template material for amplifying TCR beta CDR3 regions consisted of RNA transcripts. HTBI primers were used for first-round RT-PCR of the TCR CDR3. TCRdb analysed the multiplex PCR reads with MiXCR anew, one entry per CDR3 protein. The sample shows more than 500,000 distinct CDR3 sequences, around 15% of them seen only once. Sequencing input: blood. This receptor was identified in a woman in her 40s with Graves' hyperthyroidism. The J gene is TRBJ2-7, the V gene TRBV5-8, with TRBD2 identical over 7 bases. CDR3 nucleotide sequence: TGTGCCAGCAGCTTGGTTGGAGACGGGAGGGAGCAGTACTTC. Translation: CASSLVGDGREQYF.